Included here is one T cell receptor beta chain sequence, with context. No antigen is known for it. Molecular-barcoded quantitative 5'-RACE produced these TCR beta libraries. From the 5' RACE reads, TCRdb called clonotypes with MiXCR, one entry per CDR3 protein. The sample shows around 390,000 distinct CDR3 sequences, around 24% of them seen only once. This sample was taken from a study of CD8 T cells in ankylosing spondylitis. Study results and limitations: In peripheral blood, disease-linked CD8+ clones occurred at relatively low frequencies. Blood from ankylosing spondylitis patients appeared to carry a characteristic roughly 8-variant TCR beta motif.

V was pared by 4 bases and J by 3 bases, with 15 bases between. This CDR3 is built from 16 residues. CDR1 is MDHEN, CDR2 SYDVKM, per germline. V usage is TRBV28 and J usage is TRBJ2-2; maybe TRBD2 (6 bases). This clonotype was obtained from a male donor with ankylosing spondylitis. The sequencing sample was made of blood, either unsorted or a sorted T cell fraction (not recorded which). Written as DNA, the CDR3 is TGTGCCAGCAGTTCCGTTGGGACTGGCCACACCGGGGAGCTGTTTTTT. Its translation is CASSSVGTGHTGELFF.